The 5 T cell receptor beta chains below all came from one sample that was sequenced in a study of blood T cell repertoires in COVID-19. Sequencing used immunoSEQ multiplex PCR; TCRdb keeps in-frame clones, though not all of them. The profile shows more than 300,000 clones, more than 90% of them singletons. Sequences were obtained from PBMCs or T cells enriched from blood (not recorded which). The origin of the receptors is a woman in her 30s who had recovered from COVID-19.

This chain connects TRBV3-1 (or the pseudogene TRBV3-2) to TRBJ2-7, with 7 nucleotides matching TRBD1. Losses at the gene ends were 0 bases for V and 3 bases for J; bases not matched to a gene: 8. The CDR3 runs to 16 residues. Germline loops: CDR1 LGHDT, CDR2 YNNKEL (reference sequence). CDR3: CASSQDIRTGLYEQYF. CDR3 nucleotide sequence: TGTGCCAGCAGCCAAGATATACGGACAGGCCTCTACGAGCAGTACTTC.

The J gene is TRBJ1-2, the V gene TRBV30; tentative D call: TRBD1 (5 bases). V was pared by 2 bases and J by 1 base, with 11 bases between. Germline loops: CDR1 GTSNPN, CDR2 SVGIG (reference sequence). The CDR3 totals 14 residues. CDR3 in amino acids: CAWSTSGLNYGYTF. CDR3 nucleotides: TGTGCCTGGAGTACCTCGGGACTTAACTATGGCTACACCTTC.

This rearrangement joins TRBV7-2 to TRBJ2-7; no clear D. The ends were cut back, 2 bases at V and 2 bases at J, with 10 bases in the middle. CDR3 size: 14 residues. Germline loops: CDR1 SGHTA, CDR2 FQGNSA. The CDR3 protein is CASSLYPTTYEQYF. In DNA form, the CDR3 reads TGTGCCAGCAGCTTATACCCCACTACCTACGAGCAGTACTTC.

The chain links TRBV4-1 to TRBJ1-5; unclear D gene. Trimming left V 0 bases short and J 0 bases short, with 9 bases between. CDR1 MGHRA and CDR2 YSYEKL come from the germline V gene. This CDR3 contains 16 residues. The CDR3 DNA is TGCGCCAGCAGCCAAGAATCCAGCGTTAGCAATCAGCCCCAGCATTTT. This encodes CASSQESSVSNQPQHF.

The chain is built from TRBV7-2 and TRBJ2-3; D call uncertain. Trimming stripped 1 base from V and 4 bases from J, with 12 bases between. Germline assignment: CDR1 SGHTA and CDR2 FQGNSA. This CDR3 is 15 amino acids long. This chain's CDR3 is CASSLVGSQPDTQYF. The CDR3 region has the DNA TGTGCCAGCAGCTTAGTGGGTAGCCAGCCAGATACGCAGTATTTT.